This T cell receptor (beta chain) stems from a study of blood T cell repertoires in COVID-19. In the study overall: The United States, Italy and Spain were the sources of the acute and convalescent COVID-19 samples. Sources were T cells, B-cell-depleted T cells, or PBMCs; the material itself was cDNA or gDNA.

Germline V lookup: CDR1 KGHSY, CDR2 FQNENV. This CDR3 region has 13 residues. Trimming took off 5 bases at V and 1 base at J, with 8 bases between the two ends. In the original workflow: By means of reference gene primer amplification, nucleated cell counts were estimated. Libraries were prepared by immunoSEQ multiplex PCR; TCRdb keeps only in-frame clonotypes and omits some of them. Clone size and V and J calls were adopted from that table, with D and trimming inferred from the DNA. The sample includes approximately 490,000 clones, roughly 90% of them seen just once. Recovered participants had two consecutive negative NP/OP PCR tests, healthcare professional clearance, or symptom resolution.

The sequence was obtained from a woman under 30 who had recovered from COVID-19. Sequenced input: PBMCs or T cells enriched from blood (not recorded which). The rearrangement uses TRBV16 and TRBJ1-1; D remains unclear. This chain's CDR3 is CASSSSRNTEAFF. The DNA of the CDR3 is TGTGCCAGCAGCTCAAGTAGGAACACTGAAGCTTTCTTT.